This T cell receptor (beta chain) stems from a study of T cell responses to AZD1222 COVID-19 vaccine. Overall study context: Second doses were pooled across both intervals (about 4 or about 12 weeks). Study-level findings and limits: Donors were largely white British and mainly female; clonal diversity was possibly underestimated.

Some clones are missing from TCRdb's copy, which holds only in-frame ones; the method was immunoSEQ multiplex PCR. The sample has about 100,000 clones; over 80% are singletons. Comments on this clone: Its antigen is currently unknown.

V lost 3 bases and J lost 5, with 17 bases in between. The CDR3 consists of 15 residues. CDR1 and CDR2 from the germline V gene are SGDLS and YYNGEE. Sequencing was performed on peripheral blood, taken on day 0 of AZD1222 vaccination. The clonotype originates from an adult in good health. This chain connects TRBV9 to TRBJ1-2; tentative D call: TRBD1 (5 bases). CDR3 amino acids: CASSAVDTVRYGYTF. The CDR3, as DNA: TGTGCCAGCAGCGCTGTGGACACAGTTCGGTATGGCTACACCTTC. The complete variable domain, with remaining parts taken from reference TRBV9 and TRBJ1-2, reads DSGVTQTPKHLITATGQRVTLRCSPRSGDLSVYWYQQSLDQGLQFLIQYYNGEERAKGNILERFSAQQFPDLHSELNLSSLELGDSALYFCASSAVDTVRYGYTFGSGTRLTVV.